This T cell receptor (beta chain) was observed in a study of control samples from healthy donors and cancer patients (dated by TCRdb to between 2020 and 2021). As concerns this clone: No cognate antigen has been identified for it. No base quality information exists; no much larger clone differs at one position.

The germline V gene sets CDR1 to MGHRA and CDR2 to YSYEKL. The germline V and J ends show losses of 3 bases and 2 bases respectively, and no gene match explains 6 bases of the junction. The CDR3 runs 17 residues from the cysteine to the phenylalanine. The sequence is cut down to CDR3 DNA, 51 bases in frame from base 1. The receptor library was made with the immunoSEQ multiplex PCR assay. This immuneACCESS table, as held by TCRdb, lists in-frame sequences with V and J called but not all clones. Of the missing ones, under half trace to an unresolved V gene in checked studies; the others have no known cause. In this sample the table shows about 140,000 clones, under 95% of which occur a single time. The ten biggest clones cover under 9% of the sample.

The V and J genes are TRBV4-1 and TRBJ2-2; TRBD2 lines up with 10 middle nucleotides. Sample: blood. This TCR was recovered from a man between 18 and 29 years old in good health. The CDR3 in this case is CASSQGLAGGNTGELFF. DNA sequence: TGCGCCAGCAGCCAGGGTTTAGCGGGGGGAAACACCGGGGAGCTGTTTTTT.